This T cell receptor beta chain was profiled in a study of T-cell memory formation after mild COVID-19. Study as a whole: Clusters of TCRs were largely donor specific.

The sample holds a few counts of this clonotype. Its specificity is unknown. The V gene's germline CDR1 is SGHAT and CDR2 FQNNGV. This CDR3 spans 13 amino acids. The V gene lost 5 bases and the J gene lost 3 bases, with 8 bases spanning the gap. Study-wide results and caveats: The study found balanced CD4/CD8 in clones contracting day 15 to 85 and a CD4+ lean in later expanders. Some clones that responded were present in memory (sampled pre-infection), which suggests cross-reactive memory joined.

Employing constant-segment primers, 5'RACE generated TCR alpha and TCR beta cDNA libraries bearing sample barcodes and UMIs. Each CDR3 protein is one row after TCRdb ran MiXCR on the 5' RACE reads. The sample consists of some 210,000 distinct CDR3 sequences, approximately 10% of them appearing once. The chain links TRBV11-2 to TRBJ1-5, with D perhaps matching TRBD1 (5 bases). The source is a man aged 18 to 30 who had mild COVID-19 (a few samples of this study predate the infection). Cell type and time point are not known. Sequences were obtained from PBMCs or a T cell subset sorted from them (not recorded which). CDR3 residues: CASSRDLNQPQHF. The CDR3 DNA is TGTGCCAGCAGCCGGGACCTCAATCAGCCCCAGCATTTT.